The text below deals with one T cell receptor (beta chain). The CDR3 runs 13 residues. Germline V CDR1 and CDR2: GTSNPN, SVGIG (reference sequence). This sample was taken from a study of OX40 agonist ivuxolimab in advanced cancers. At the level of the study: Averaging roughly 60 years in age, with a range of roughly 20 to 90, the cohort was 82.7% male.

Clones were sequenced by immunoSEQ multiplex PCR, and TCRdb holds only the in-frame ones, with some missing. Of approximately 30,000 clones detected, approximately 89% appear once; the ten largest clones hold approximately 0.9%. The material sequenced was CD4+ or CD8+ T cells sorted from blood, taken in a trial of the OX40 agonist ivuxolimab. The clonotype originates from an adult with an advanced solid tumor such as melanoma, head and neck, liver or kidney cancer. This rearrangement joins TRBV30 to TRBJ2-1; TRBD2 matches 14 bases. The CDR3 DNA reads TGTGCGTCCGGGACTAGCGGGAGAAGTGAGCAGTTCTTC. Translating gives CASGTSGRSEQFF.